This T cell receptor beta chain came from a study of human T cells and chemical hapten exposure. Looking at the study overall: Alopecia universalis, totalis or areata was present in patients who were mostly female.

The J segment lost 2 bases and the V segment lost 5 bases, leaving 2 bases of the junction unmatched. Germline lookup yields CDR1 LGHNA and CDR2 YNFKEQ. The CDR3 has 15 residues. MiXCR was run by TCRdb on the RACE reads, yielding one entry per CDR3 protein. The sample has tens of thousands of distinct CDR3 sequences, roughly 10% seen once. This clonotype was recorded at least ten times. Specified time point: pre-sensitization, week 0. Treatment: therapeutic diphenylcyclopropenone sensitization with weekly scalp DPC. Here the sequenced sample was whole blood, taken in connection with sensitization to the hapten diphenylcyclopropenone (DPC). The receptor comes from a middle-aged man with alopecia areata. Some clones in this sample may be carry-over from other donors' samples. The chain combines TRBV4-2 with TRBJ2-1, with 11 positions matching TRBD2. The CDR3 region has the DNA TGTGCCAGCAGCGTACTAGCGGGAGCCTACAATGAGCAGTTCTTC. Translation gives CASSVLAGAYNEQFF.